Below, one TCR beta chain is given with its context. This sample was taken from a study of Ad26.COV2.S vaccination and SARS-CoV-2 variants. Treatment denoted: some 19 received Ad26.COV2.S at low or high dose, single or two shots; roughly 5 received placebo; per-sample allocation not given. The study sampled participants on day 63 after the first vaccine or placebo injection. The CDR3 has 14 residues. The V gene's germline CDR1 is MGHRA and CDR2 YSYEKL. Trimming shortened V by 4 bases and J by 4 bases, and 13 bases separated the two germline ends. Generated by immunoSEQ multiplex PCR, the TCRdb table keeps only in-frame clones and is missing some. The sample comprises about 350,000 clones, roughly 84% of which are singletons, and roughly 3.1% rests with the top ten.

This TCR derives from a person between 18 and 60 years old who received the Ad26.COV2.S COVID-19 vaccine or a placebo. The V call is TRBV4-1, the J call TRBJ1-2; TRBD1 is a possible D gene (6 bases). The sample here was peripheral blood, taken in a trial of Ad26.COV2.S vaccine versus placebo. This chain's CDR3 is CASSPSDRSYGYTF. In DNA, the CDR3 is TGCGCCAGCAGCCCCTCGGACAGATCCTATGGCTACACCTTC.